Listed below are T cell receptor beta chains from one sample, sequenced in a study of blood T cell repertoires in COVID-19. Profiled with immunoSEQ multiplex PCR; TCRdb holds only in-frame clones, not every one. This table holds about 83,000 clones, 70% to 90% found once. Source material: peripheral blood. These receptors were collected from a woman older than 75 in a cohort sampled during active or convalescent COVID-19. CDR3s include the opening cysteine and the closing phenylalanine or tryptophan. Each record gives: clone size, J gene, V gene, CDR3 protein. Expanded clones get a size class; other rows say once, few or many, or leave the size out.

clone size: NA; J gene: TRBJ2-3; V gene: TRBV18; CDR3 protein: CASSPRRGSGGGTDTQYF
clone size: NA; J gene: TRBJ1-2; V gene: TRBV5-1; CDR3 protein: CASSFQGTYGYTF
clone size: NA; J gene: TRBJ1-1; V gene: TRBV5-1; CDR3 protein: CASSRTAVNTEAFF
clone size: NA; J gene: TRBJ2-1; V gene: TRBV7-3; CDR3 protein: CASSGLRASEGYNEQFF
clone size: few; J gene: TRBJ2-4; V gene: TRBV28; CDR3 protein: CASSTRDYLAKNIQYF
clone size: NA; J gene: TRBJ1-5; V gene: TRBV30; CDR3 protein: CAWSRTGGSQPQHF
clone size: NA; J gene: TRBJ1-5; V gene: TRBV28; CDR3 protein: CASTDRGGSNQPQHF
clone size: NA; J gene: TRBJ1-1; V gene: TRBV6-5; CDR3 protein: CASTLTPSGTEAFF
clone size: NA; J gene: TRBJ2-5; V gene: TRBV5-1; CDR3 protein: CASSLEAGTRETQYF
clone size: once; J gene: TRBJ2-5; V gene: TRBV4-1; CDR3 protein: CASSLGTIQETQYF
clone size: NA; J gene: TRBJ1-3; V gene: TRBV18; CDR3 protein: CASSPPKGGKDTIYF
clone size: NA; J gene: TRBJ2-2; V gene: TRBV5-1; CDR3 protein: CASSLLAGGGAGELFF
clone size: NA; J gene: TRBJ2-3; V gene: TRBV28; CDR3 protein: CASSPTGGAYTQYF
clone size: NA; J gene: TRBJ2-1; V gene: TRBV30; CDR3 protein: CAWGTGTYNEQFF
clone size: few; J gene: TRBJ1-4; V gene: TRBV28; CDR3 protein: CASNGRSSEKLFF
clone size: NA; J gene: TRBJ2-1; V gene: TRBV24-1; CDR3 protein: CATKDRTSGRNEQFF
clone size: NA; J gene: TRBJ2-2; V gene: TRBV27; CDR3 protein: CASSLLPGQGAYTGELFF
clone size: few; J gene: TRBJ2-5; V gene: TRBV12-3/TRBV12-4; CDR3 protein: CASNRDSQETQYF
clone size: NA; J gene: TRBJ1-5; V gene: TRBV5-8; CDR3 protein: CASSPGSTPGFSNQPQHF
clone size: NA; J gene: TRBJ1-3; V gene: TRBV10-3; CDR3 protein: CATGQGINSGNTIYF
clone size: once; J gene: TRBJ2-7; V gene: TRBV6-5; CDR3 protein: CASSYRDTSYEQYF
clone size: NA; J gene: TRBJ2-1; V gene: TRBV7-2; CDR3 protein: CASSQIAVAYNEQFF
clone size: NA; J gene: TRBJ2-1; V gene: TRBV18; CDR3 protein: CASSPPRPGDNEQFF
clone size: once; J gene: TRBJ1-5; V gene: TRBV7-8; CDR3 protein: CASSLVGTGSNQPQHF
clone size: NA; J gene: TRBJ1-1; V gene: TRBV27; CDR3 protein: CASTQNNRANTEAFF
clone size: NA; J gene: TRBJ2-1; V gene: TRBV11-2; CDR3 protein: CASSPLSGRGDHEQFF
clone size: NA; J gene: TRBJ2-2; V gene: TRBV6-5; CDR3 protein: CASSYGLGGGELFF
clone size: NA; J gene: TRBJ2-5; V gene: TRBV15; CDR3 protein: CATSRASETEETQYF
clone size: few; J gene: TRBJ2-7; V gene: TRBV11-2; CDR3 protein: CASSLLTRANEQYF
clone size: NA; J gene: TRBJ1-2; V gene: TRBV28; CDR3 protein: CASSSLEGYTF
clone size: NA; J gene: TRBJ2-1; V gene: TRBV9; CDR3 protein: CASSVGTSGRKNEQFF